This TCR beta chain is from a study of T-cell memory formation after mild COVID-19. General study results and limits: Contracting CD4+ clones sat mainly in CM and EM; CD8+ in EMRA. Among clones contracting day 15 to 85, CD4/CD8 was balanced, whereas later expanders leaned CD4+.

A remark on this clonotype: Its antigen is currently unknown.

The CDR3 sequence is 14 residues long. J gave up 2 bases and V 8 bases, and 8 bases lay outside the gene matches. TCRdb called the 5' RACE reads again in MiXCR, with one record for every CDR3 protein. The data hold 470,000 or so distinct CDR3 sequences, with around 20% observed a single time. The TCR originated in an adult woman who had mild COVID-19 (a few samples of this study predate the infection). Cell type and time point are not known. The sample taken for sequencing was PBMCs or a T cell subset sorted from them (not recorded which). V is TRBV12-3 or TRBV12-4 and J is TRBJ2-7; 8 bases align to TRBD2. CDR3 sequence (DNA): TGTGCCAGCCAGTTAGCGGGACCTACCTACGAGCAGTACTTC. It yields the protein CASQLAGPTYEQYF.